The T cell receptor (beta chain) described here comes from a study of T cell repertoires in cytomegalovirus infection (dated by TCRdb to between 2017 and 2020). Regarding the study in general: The HLA type of each donor mattered for the analysis, because public TCR beta signatures pointed to carriage of CMV infection along with the matching HLA type. Findings and caveats that apply to the study as a whole: The ex vivo response was dominated by HLA-C-restricted CMV-specific TCR beta clonotypes, which also provided the single most frequent clonotype in two of eight donors. In both this cohort and an independent roughly 350-donor cohort, the cumulative frequency of public TCR beta family members distinguished carriers of CMV infection plus the relevant HLA type.

Inclusive of the bounding cysteine and phenylalanine, the CDR3 is 11 residues long. Left in the record is the CDR3 DNA by itself, 33 bases read in frame from the first base. The junction shows trimming of 4 bases on V and 4 bases on J, plus 4 bases between the germline ends. The germline V gene specifies SNHLY as CDR1 and FYNNEI as CDR2. The sequencer listed for this sample is Illumina HiSeq 1500. TCRdb reworked the public reads: Q25 trimming with fastp, MiXCR clone assembly, productive beta chains retained. Each CDR3 protein appears once, grouped with its most common genes and DNA. The sample records hundreds of thousands of distinct CDR3 sequences, approximately 11% of which are singletons. Jointly, the top ten make up around 9.6% of the sample. This clonotype was seen a few times. Its target antigen remains unknown. A much larger clonotype is one base distant, so this may be a read error.

This chain joins TRBV2 to TRBJ1-1, with no confident D gene call. Sequencing input: PBMCs. The clonotype was recovered from a human donor in good health (CMV status not recorded). Some clones in this sample may be carry-over from other donors' samples. The CDR3: CASSGSTEAFF. In nucleotide form, the sequence is TGTGCCAGCAGTGGAAGCACTGAAGCTTTCTTT.